The source of this T cell receptor beta chain is a study of cytotoxic CD8 clonotypes in ibrutinib-treated CLL. Study results and caveats: Clonality at baseline surpassed age-matched healthy donors and tracked circulating CD8+ T-cell counts. Clonality showed a rise at ibrutinib response that reversed toward baseline at progression.

A note on this clone: The antigen remains undetermined.

Sequencing was performed with immunoSEQ multiplex PCR; in TCRdb, only in-frame clones are kept and a portion is missing. The table has about 57,000 clones, approximately 60% seen once. From germline, CDR1 is SGHVS and CDR2 FNYEAQ. Trimming removed 5 bases at V and 1 base at J, with 13 bases between. The CDR3 consists of 15 residues. The chain is built from TRBV7-6 and TRBJ2-3; D unresolved. The source was PBMCs, collected after 24 months of ibrutinib treatment. This receptor was taken from a human donor with chronic lymphocytic leukemia. The CDR3 DNA follows: TGTGCCAGCAGCCCAAGAATAGGTGGCACAGATACGCAGTATTTT. It yields the protein CASSPRIGGTDTQYF.